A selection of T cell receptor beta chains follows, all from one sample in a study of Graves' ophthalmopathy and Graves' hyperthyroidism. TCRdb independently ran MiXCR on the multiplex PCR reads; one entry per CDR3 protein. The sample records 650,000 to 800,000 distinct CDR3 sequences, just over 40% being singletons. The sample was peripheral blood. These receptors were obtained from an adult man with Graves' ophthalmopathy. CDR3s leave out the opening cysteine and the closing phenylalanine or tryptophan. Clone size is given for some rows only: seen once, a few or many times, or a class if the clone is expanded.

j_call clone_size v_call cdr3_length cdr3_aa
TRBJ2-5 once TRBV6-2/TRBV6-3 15 ASSYSYPSGNQENQY
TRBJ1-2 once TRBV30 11 ATQQLGDYGYT
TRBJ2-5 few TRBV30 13 AWSVAGGPRETQY
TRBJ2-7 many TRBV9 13 ASSVGVGGDYEQY
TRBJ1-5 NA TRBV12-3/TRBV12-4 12 ASSRTGARQPQH
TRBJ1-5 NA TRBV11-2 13 ASSPGTGPSQPEH
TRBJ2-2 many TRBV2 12 ASSYVAAAGELF
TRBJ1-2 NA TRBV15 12 ATSNDRDSYGYT
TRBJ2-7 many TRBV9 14 ASSVEERPFLYEQY
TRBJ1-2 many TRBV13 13 ASSSINRDLSGYT